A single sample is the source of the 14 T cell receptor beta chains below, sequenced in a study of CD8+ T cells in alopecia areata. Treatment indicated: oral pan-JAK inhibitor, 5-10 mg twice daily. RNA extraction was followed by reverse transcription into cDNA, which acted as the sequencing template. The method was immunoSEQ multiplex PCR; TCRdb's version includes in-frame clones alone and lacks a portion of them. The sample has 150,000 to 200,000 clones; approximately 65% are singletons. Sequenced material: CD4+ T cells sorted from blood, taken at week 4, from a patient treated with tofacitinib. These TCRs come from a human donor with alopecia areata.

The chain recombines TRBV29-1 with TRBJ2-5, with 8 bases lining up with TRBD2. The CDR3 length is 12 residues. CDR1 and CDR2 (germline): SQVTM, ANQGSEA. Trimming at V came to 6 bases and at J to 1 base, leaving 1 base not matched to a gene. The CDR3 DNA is TGCAGCGTGACTAGCGCCCAAGAGACCCAGTACTTC. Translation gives CSVTSAQETQYF. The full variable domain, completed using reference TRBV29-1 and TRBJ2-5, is SAVISQKPSRDICQRGTSLTIQCQVDSQVTMMFWYRQQPGQSLTLIATANQGSEATYESGFVIDKFPISRPNLTFSTLTVSNMSPEDSSIYLCSVTSAQETQYFGPGTRLLVL.

The CDR3 nucleotides are TGTGCCAGCAGTCCGGACAGACAAGAGACCCAGTACTTC. It encodes CASSPDRQETQYF. The V call is TRBV28, the J call TRBJ2-5, with D maybe TRBD1 (6 bases). V lost 5 bases and J 2 bases, leaving 9 bases between the germline ends. CDR1 is MDHEN, CDR2 SYDVKM, per germline. The CDR3 covers 13 residues. Supplemented by reference TRBV28 and TRBJ2-5, the full variable domain reads DVKVTQSSRYLVKRTGEKVFLECVQDMDHENMFWYRQDPGLGLRLIYFSYDVKMKEKGDIPEGYSVSREKKERFSLILESASTNQTSMYLCASSPDRQETQYFGPGTRLLVL.

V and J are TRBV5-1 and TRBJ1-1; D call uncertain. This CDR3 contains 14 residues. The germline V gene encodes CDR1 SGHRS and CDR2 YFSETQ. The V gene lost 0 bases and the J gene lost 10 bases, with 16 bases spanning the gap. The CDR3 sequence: CASSLASGSQAAFF. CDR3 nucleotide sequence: TGCGCCAGCAGCTTGGCCAGCGGTTCCCAAGCAGCTTTCTTT.

The CDR3 coding sequence is TGCAGCGTCGGCAAGGGACAGGGGGCAGATACGCAGTATTTT. It specifies CSVGKGQGADTQYF. The rearrangement links TRBV29-1 to TRBJ2-3; 11 bases align to TRBD1. Germline V lookup: CDR1 SQVTM, CDR2 ANQGSEA. The CDR3 length is 14 residues. V was clipped by 6 bases and J by 4 bases; unmatched bases: 6.

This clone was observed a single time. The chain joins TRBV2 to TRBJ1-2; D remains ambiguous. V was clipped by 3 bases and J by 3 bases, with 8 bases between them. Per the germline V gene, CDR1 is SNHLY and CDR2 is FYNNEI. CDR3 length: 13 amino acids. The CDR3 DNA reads TGTGCCAGCAGTGAGTCGTCAGACTATGGCTACACCTTC. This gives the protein CASSESSDYGYTF.

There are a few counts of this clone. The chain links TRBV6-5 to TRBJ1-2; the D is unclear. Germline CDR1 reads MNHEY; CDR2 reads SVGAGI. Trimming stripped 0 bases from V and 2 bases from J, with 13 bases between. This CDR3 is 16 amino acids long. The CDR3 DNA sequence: TGTGCCAGCAGTTACTCGTCATCTGCAGCAAACTATGGCTACACCTTC. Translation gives CASSYSSSAANYGYTF.

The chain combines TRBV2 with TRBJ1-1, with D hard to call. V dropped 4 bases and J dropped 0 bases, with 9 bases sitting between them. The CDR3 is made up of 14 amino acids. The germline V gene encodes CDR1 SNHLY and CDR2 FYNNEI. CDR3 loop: CASSARRLNTEAFF. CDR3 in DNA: TGTGCCAGCAGTGCGAGACGCCTGAACACTGAAGCTTTCTTT.

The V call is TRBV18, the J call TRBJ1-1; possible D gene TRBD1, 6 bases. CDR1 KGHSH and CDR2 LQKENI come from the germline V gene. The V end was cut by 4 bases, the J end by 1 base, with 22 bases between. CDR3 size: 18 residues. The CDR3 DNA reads TGTGCCAGCTCACTCACCAGCCCTACAGGGAGTGGGAACACTGAAGCTTTCTTT. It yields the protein CASSLTSPTGSGNTEAFF. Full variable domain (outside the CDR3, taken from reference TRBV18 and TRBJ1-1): NAGVMQNPRHLVRRRGQEARLRCSPMKGHSHVYWYRQLPEEGLKFMVYLQKENIIDESGMPKERFSAEFPKEGPSILRIQQVVRGDSAAYFCASSLTSPTGSGNTEAFFGQGTRLTVV.

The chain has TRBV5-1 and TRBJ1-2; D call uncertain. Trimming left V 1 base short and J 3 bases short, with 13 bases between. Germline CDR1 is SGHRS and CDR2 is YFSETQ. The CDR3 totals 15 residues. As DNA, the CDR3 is TGCGCCAGCAGCTTGTTGGCAGCCGGGGACTATGGCTACACCTTC. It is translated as CASSLLAAGDYGYTF.

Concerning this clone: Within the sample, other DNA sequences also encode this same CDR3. CDR3 loop: CSVGGHNQPQHF. DNA of the CDR3: TGCAGCGTTGGGGGTCACAATCAGCCCCAGCATTTT. The rearrangement joins TRBV29-1 to TRBJ1-5; no firm D call. Germline-derived CDR1 and CDR2 are SQVTM and ANQGSEA. The CDR3 has 12 amino acids. The V and J ends lost 4 bases and 3 bases respectively, with 7 bases between them.

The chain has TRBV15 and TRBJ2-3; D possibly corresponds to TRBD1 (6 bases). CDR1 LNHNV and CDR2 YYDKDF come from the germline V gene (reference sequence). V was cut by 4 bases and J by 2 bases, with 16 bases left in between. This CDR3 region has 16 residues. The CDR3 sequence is CATSTPGDTSTDTQYF. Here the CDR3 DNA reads TGTGCCACCAGCACACCAGGGGACACCTCCACAGATACGCAGTATTTT.

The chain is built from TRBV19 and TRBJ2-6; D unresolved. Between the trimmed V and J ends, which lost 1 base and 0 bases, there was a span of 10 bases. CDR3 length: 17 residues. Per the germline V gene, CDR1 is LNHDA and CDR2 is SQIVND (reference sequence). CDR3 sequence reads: CASSIGQARSGANVLTF. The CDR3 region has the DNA TGTGCCAGTAGTATAGGGCAGGCCCGCTCTGGGGCCAACGTCCTGACTTTC.

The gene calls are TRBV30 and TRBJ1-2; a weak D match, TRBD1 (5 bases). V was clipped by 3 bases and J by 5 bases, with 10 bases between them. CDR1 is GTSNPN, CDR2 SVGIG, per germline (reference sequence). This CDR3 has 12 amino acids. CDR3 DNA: TGTGCCTGGAGAGGGGCTGGATATGGCTACACCTTC. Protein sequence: CAWRGAGYGYTF.

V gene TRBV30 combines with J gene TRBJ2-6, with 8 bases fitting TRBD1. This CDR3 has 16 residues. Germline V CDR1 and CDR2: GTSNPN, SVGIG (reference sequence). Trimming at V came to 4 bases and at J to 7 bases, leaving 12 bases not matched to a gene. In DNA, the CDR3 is TGTGCCTGGAACTCCGGACAGGGATTGGGAGCCAACGTCCTGACTTTC. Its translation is CAWNSGQGLGANVLTF. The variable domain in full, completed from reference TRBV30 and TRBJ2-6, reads SQTIHQWPATLVQPVGSPLSLECTVEGTSNPNLYWYRQAAGRGLQLLFYSVGIGQISSEVPQNLSASRPQDRQFILSSKKLLLSDSGFYLCAWNSGQGLGANVLTFGAGSRLTVL.